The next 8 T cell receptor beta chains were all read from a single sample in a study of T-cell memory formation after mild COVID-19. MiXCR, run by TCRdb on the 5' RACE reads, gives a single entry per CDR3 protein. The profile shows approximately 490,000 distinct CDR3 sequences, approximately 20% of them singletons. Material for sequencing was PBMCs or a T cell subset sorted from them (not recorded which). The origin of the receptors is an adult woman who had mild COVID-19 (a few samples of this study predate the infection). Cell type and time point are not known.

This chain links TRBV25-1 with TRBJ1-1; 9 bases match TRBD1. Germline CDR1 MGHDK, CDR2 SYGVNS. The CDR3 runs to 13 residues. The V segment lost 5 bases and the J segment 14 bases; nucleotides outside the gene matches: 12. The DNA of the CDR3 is TGTGCCAGCAGTCCGGGACAGGGCCGTTTCCTCTTCTTT. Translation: CASSPGQGRFLFF.

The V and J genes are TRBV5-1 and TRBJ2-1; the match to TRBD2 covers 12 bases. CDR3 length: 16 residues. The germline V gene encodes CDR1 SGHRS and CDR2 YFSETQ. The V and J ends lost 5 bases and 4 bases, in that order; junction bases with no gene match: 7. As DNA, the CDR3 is TGCGCCAGCAGTTCGACTAGCGGGGGACCTTACAATGAGCAGTTCTTC. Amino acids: CASSSTSGGPYNEQFF.

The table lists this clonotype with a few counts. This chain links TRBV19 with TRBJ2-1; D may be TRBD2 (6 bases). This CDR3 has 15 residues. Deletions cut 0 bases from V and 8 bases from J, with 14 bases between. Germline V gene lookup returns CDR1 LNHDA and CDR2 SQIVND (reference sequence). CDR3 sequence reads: CASSIEGTRTDEQFF. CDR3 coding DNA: TGTGCCAGTAGTATAGAGGGGACTCGGACGGATGAGCAGTTCTTC.

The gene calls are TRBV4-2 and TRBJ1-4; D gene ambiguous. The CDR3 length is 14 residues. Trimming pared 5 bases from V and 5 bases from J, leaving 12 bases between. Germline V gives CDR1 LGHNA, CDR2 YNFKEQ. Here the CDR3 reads CASSSRERNEKLFF. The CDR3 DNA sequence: TGTGCCAGCAGCAGTCGGGAACGCAATGAAAAACTGTTTTTT.

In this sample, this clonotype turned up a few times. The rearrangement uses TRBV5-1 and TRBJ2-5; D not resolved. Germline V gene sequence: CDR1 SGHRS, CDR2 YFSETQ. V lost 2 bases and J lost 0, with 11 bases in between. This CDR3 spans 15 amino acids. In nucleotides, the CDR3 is TGCGCCAGCAGCTTCTGGGCAGCCTACCAAGAGACCCAGTACTTC. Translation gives CASSFWAAYQETQYF. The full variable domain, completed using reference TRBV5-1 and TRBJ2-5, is KAGVTQTPRYLIKTRGQQVTLSCSPISGHRSVSWYQQTPGQGLQFLFEYFSETQRNKGNFPGRFSGRQFSNSRSEMNVSTLELGDSALYLCASSFWAAYQETQYFGPGTRLLVL.

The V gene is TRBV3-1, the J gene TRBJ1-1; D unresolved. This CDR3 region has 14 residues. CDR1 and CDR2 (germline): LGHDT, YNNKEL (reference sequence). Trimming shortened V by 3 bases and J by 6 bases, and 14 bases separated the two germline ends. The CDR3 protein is CASSHGRSRPEAFF. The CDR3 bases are TGTGCCAGCAGCCACGGACGGAGCAGACCTGAAGCTTTCTTT.

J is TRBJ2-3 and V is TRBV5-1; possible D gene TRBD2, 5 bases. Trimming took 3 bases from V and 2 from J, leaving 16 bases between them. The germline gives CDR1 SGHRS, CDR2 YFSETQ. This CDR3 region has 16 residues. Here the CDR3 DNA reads TGCGCCAGCAGCTCCCGGGGATCGGGGATCACAGATACGCAGTATTTT. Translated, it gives CASSSRGSGITDTQYF.

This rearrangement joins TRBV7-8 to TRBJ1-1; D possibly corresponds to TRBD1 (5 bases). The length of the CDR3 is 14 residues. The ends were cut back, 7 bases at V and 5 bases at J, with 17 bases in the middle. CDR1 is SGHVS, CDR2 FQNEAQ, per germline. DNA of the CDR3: TGTGCCAGCACCCTCCAAGCACAGGCAACTGAAGCTTTCTTT. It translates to CASTLQAQATEAFF.